This TCR beta chain came from a study of T cells after yellow fever vaccination. Findings of the study overall: Weaker in magnitude, the secondary response showed a faster peak on day 5 versus 15. Most clones from primary vaccination were detected again post-booster (just under 97% CD4, about 88% CD8). Any FACS-sorted repertoire could hold abundant clonotypes that contaminate it from the bulk population.

UMIs were added to TCR cDNA along with a universal primer site when it was made by 5'RACE template switching. TCRdb re-derived calls from the 5' RACE reads in MiXCR, one entry per CDR3 protein. The sample carries around 530,000 distinct CDR3 sequences, around 16% recorded once. A note on this clonotype: The antigen remains undetermined.

V gave up 6 bases and J gave up 6 bases, with 14 bases separating them. The CDR3 has 14 residues. The chain combines TRBV12-3 or TRBV12-4 with TRBJ2-2; D tentatively reads TRBD1 or TRBD2 (5 bases each). The clonotype comes from a man aged 18 to 30 who received the YFV17D yellow fever vaccine. The input for sequencing was PBMCs, taken 5 days after the first yellow fever vaccination. The CDR3 DNA reads TGTGCCAGCAGCAGGGACCCTGTAGCCGGGGAGCTGTTTTTT. Residues: CASSRDPVAGELFF.